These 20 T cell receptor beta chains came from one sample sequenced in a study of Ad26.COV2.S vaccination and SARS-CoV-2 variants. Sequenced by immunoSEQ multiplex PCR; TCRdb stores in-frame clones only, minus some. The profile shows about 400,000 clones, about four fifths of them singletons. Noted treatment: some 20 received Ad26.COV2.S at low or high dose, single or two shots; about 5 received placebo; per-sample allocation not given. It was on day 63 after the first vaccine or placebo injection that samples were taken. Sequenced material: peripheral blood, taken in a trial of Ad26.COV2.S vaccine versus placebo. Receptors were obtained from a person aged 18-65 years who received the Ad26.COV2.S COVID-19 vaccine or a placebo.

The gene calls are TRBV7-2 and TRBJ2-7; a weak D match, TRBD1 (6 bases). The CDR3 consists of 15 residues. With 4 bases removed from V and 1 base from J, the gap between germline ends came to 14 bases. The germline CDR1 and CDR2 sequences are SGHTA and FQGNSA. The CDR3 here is CASSYPPTGSYEQYF. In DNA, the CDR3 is TGTGCCAGCAGCTACCCCCCGACAGGTTCCTACGAGCAGTACTTC.

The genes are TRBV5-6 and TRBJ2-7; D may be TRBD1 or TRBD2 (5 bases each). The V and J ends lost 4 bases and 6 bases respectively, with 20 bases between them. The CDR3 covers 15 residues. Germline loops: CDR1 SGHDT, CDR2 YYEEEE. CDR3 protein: CASSAGPGTPREQYF. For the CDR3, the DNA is TGTGCCAGCAGCGCGGGTCCAGGGACCCCTCGCGAGCAGTACTTC. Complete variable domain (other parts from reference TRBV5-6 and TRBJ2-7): DAGVTQSPTHLIKTRGQQVTLRCSPKSGHDTVSWYQQALGQGPQFIFQYYEEEERQRGNFPDRFSGHQFPNYSSELNVNALLLGDSALYLCASSAGPGTPREQYFGPGTRLTVT.

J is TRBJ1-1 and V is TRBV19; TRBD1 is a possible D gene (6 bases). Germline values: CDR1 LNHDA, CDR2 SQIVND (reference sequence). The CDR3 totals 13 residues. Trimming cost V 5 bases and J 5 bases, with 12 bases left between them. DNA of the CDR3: TGTGCCAGTAGTCATTCTGACAGGACTGAAGCTTTCTTT. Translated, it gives CASSHSDRTEAFF.

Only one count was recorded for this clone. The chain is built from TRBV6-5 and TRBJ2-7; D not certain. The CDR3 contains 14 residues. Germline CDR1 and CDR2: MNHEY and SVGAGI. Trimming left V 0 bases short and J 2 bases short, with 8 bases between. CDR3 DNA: TGTGCCAGCAGTTACTCAGGCACGACCTACGAGCAGTACTTC. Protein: CASSYSGTTYEQYF.

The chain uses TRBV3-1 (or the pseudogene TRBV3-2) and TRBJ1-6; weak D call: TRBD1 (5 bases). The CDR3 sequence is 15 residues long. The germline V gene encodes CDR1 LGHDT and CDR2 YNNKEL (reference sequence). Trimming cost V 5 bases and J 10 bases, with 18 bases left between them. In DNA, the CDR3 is TGTGCCAGCAGCGCTGGGGGGGGTCTGTCCTCACCCCTCCACTTT. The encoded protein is CASSAGGGLSSPLHF.

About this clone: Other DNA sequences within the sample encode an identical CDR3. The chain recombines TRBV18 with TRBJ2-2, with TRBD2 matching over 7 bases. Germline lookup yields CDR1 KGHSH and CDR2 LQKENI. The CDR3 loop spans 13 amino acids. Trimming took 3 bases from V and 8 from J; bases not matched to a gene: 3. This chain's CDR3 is CASSPGRTGELFF. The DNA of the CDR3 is TGTGCCAGCTCACCCGGGAGGACTGGGGAGCTGTTTTTT.

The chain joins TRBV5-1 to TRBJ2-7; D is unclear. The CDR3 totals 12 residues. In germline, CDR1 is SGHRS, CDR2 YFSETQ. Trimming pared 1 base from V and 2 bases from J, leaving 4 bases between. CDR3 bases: TGCGCCAGCAGCTTGACGACCTACGAGCAGTACTTC. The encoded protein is CASSLTTYEQYF.

The CDR3 DNA is TGTGCCAGCAGCTCCCCTATCGACTACGAGCAGTACTTC. It translates to CASSSPIDYEQYF. The V gene is TRBV5-6, the J gene TRBJ2-7; D remains unclear. The CDR3 sequence is 13 residues long. The V end was cut by 3 bases, the J end by 3 bases, with 10 bases between. From germline, CDR1 is SGHDT and CDR2 YYEEEE.

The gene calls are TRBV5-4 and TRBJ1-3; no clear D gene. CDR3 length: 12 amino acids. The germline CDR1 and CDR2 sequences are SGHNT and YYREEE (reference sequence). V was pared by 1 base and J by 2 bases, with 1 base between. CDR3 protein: CASSLPGNTIYF. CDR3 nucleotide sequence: TGTGCCAGCAGCTTGCCTGGAAACACCATATATTTT. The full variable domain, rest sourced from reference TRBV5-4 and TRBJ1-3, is ETGVTQSPTHLIKTRGQQVTLRCSSQSGHNTVSWYQQALGQGPQFIFQYYREEENGRGNFPPRFSGLQFPNYSSELNVNALELDDSALYLCASSLPGNTIYFGEGSWLTVV.

The CDR3 bases are TGTGCCAGCAGCCCAAGGAGGGCAGGGGGCGAGACCCAGTACTTC. Residues: CASSPRRAGGETQYF. The V gene is TRBV3-1 (or the pseudogene TRBV3-2), the J gene TRBJ2-5; 8 bases map to TRBD1. V dropped 4 bases and J dropped 5; count of bases not matched to a gene: 9. The CDR3 loop spans 15 amino acids. Per germline, CDR1 LGHDT and CDR2 YNNKEL (reference sequence).

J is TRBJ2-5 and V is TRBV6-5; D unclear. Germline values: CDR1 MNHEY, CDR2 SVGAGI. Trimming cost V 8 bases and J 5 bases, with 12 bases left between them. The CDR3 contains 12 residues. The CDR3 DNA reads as TGTGCCAGCGCCCTCATCGGGGAGACCCAGTACTTC. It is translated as CASALIGETQYF.

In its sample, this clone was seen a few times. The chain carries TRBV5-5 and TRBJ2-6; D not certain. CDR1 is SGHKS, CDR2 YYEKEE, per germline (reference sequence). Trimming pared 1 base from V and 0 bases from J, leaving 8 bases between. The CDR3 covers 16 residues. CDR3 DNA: TGTGCCAGCAGCTTGTTCCCCCCCTCTGGGGCCAACGTCCTGACTTTC. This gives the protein CASSLFPPSGANVLTF.

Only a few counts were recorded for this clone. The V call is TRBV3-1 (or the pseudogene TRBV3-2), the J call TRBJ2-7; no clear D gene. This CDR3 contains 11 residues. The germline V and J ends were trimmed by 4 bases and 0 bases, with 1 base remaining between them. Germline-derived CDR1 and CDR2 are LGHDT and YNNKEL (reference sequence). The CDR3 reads CASSLSYEQYF. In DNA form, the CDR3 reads TGTGCCAGCAGCCTCTCCTACGAGCAGTACTTC.

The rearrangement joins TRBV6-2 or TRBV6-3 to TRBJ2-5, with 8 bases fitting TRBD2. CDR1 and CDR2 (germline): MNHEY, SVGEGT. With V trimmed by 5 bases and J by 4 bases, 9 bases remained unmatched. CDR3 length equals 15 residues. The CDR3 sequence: CASSRTGLDPETQYF. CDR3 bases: TGTGCCAGCAGTCGGACGGGACTAGACCCAGAGACCCAGTACTTC.

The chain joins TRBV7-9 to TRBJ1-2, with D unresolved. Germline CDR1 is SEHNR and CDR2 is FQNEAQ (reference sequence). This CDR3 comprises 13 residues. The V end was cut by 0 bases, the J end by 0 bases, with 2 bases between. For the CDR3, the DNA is TGTGCCAGCAGCTTAGCAGCTAACTATGGCTACACCTTC. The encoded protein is CASSLAANYGYTF.

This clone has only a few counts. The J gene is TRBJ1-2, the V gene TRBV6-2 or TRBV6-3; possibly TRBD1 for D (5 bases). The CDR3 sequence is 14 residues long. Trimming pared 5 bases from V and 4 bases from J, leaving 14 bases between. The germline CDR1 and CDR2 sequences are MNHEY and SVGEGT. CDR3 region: CASSPATGVYGYTF. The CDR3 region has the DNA TGTGCCAGCAGTCCCGCGACGGGGGTCTATGGCTACACCTTC.

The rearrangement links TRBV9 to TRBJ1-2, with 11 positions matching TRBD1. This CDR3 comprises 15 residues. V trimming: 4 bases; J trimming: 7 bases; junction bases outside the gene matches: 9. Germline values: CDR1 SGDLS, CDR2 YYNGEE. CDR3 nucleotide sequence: TGTGCCAGCAGCCAAGGACAGGGGGCGCGTGGTGGCTACACCTTC. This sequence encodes CASSQGQGARGGYTF.

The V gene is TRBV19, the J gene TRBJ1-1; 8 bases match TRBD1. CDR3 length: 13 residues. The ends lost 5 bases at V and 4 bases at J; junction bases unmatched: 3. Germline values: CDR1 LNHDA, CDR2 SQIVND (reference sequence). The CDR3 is CASSATGATEAFF. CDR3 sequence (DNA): TGTGCCAGTAGTGCGACAGGGGCCACTGAAGCTTTCTTT.

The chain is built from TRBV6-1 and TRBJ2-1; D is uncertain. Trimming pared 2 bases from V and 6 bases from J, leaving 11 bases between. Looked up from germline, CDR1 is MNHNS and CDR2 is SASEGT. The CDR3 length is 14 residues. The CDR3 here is CASSESPVFNEQFF. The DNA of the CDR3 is TGTGCCAGCAGTGAAAGTCCCGTATTCAATGAGCAGTTCTTC.

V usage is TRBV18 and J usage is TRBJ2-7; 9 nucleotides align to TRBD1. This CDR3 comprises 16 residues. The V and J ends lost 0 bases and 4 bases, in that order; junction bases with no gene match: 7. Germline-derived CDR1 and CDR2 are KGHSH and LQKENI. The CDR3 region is CASSPPVMTGGYEQYF. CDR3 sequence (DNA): TGTGCCAGCTCACCACCAGTTATGACAGGGGGTTACGAGCAGTACTTC.